This T cell receptor beta chain was documented in a study of T cell changes during pregnancy in multiple sclerosis. Sequencing was performed with immunoSEQ multiplex PCR; in TCRdb, only in-frame clones are kept and a portion is missing. The data show 12,000 or so clones, with approximately 90% seen just once and roughly 14% held by the top ten. The CDR3 spans 18 residues. Germline CDR1 SEHNR, CDR2 FQNEAQ (reference sequence). The J segment lost 0 bases and the V segment lost 5 bases, leaving 7 bases of the junction unmatched. The input for sequencing was CD8+ T cells from peripheral blood mononuclear cells, taken in the second trimester of pregnancy. The TCR sequence derives from a female donor in good health, enrolled as a control in a pregnancy study. This sequence joins TRBV7-9 and TRBJ2-2; the match to TRBD2 covers 12 bases. CDR3 amino acids: CASSRRTSGNTNTGELFF. The CDR3 nucleotides read TGTGCCAGCAGCCGGAGGACTAGCGGGAATACGAACACCGGGGAGCTGTTTTTT.